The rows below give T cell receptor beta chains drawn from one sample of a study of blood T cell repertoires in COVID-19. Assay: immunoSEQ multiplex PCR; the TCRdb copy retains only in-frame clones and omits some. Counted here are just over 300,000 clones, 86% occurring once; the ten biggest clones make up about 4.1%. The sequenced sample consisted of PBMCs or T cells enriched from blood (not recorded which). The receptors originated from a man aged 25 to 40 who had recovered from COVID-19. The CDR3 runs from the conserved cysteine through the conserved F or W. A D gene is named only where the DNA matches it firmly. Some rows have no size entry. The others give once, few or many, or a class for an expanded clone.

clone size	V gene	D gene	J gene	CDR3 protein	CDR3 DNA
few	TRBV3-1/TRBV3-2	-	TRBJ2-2	CASSQYNTGELFF	TGTGCCAGCAGCCAATATAACACCGGGGAGCTGTTTTTT
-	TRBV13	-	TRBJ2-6	CASSLQGVGANVLTF	TGTGCCAGCAGCTTACAAGGGGTTGGGGCCAACGTCCTGACTTTC
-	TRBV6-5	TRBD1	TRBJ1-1	CASSPGTAEAFF	TGTGCCAGCAGCCCCGGGACAGCTGAAGCTTTCTTT
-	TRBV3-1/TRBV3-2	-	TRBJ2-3	CASSPRRGDTQYF	TGTGCCAGCAGCCCTAGGAGGGGAGATACGCAGTATTTT
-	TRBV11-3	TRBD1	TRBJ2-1	CASSAHPWGTGAYNEQFF	TGTGCCAGCAGCGCTCACCCCTGGGGGACAGGGGCCTACAATGAGCAGTTCTTC
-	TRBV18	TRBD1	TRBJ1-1	CASSQGTGGTEAFF	TGTGCCAGCTCACAAGGGACAGGGGGGACTGAAGCTTTCTTT
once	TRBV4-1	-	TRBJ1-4	CASSRGLNFASEKLFF	TGCGCCAGCAGCCGCGGGCTTAACTTTGCCAGTGAAAAACTGTTTTTT
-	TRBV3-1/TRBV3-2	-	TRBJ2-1	CASSQDRPSSSRNEQFF	TGTGCCAGCAGCCAAGATCGGCCTAGCTCCTCCCGAAATGAGCAGTTCTTC
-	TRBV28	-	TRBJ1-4	CASSWTAQLWGKLFF	TGTGCCAGCAGTTGGACTGCTCAGTTATGGGGAAAACTGTTTTTT
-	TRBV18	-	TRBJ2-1	CASSSENNEQFF	TGTGCCAGCTCATCTGAGAACAATGAGCAGTTCTTC
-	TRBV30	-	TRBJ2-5	CAWSAGQETQYF	TGTGCCTGGAGTGCCGGCCAAGAGACCCAGTACTTC
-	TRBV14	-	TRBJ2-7	CASSQDFFSRSPGRYEQYF	TGTGCCAGCAGCCAAGATTTCTTCTCTCGCTCCCCTGGGCGCTACGAGCAGTACTTC
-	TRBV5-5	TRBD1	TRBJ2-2	CASSLSPTGATGELFF	TGTGCCAGCAGCTTGTCTCCGACAGGGGCCACCGGGGAGCTGTTTTTT
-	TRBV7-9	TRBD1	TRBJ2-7	CASSLAGQGPHYEQYF	TGTGCCAGCAGCTTAGCGGGACAGGGCCCCCACTACGAGCAGTACTTC
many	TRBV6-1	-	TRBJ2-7	CASSDRSGRGYEQYF	TGTGCCAGCAGTGACCGTTCCGGGAGAGGCTACGAGCAGTACTTC
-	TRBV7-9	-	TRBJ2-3	CASSLVGRTDTQYF	TGTGCCAGCAGCTTAGTCGGTCGCACAGATACGCAGTATTTT
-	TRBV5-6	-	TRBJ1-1	CASSSSGGMDTEAFF	TGTGCCAGCAGCAGTTCTGGGGGGATGGACACTGAAGCTTTCTTT
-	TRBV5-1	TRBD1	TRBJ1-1	CASSPRTGVRMNTEAFF	TGCGCCAGCAGCCCAAGGACAGGGGTACGGATGAACACTGAAGCTTTCTTT
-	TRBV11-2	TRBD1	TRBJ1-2	CASSSYRGQSYGYTF	TGTGCCAGCAGCTCTTACAGGGGGCAATCCTATGGCTACACCTTC
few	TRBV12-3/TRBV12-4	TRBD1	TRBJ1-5	CASSPGQGAQHF	TGTGCCAGCAGTCCCGGACAGGGGGCCCAGCATTTT
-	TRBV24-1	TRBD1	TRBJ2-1	CATSDPRQGAFSYNEQFF	TGTGCCACCAGTGATCCACGACAGGGGGCATTCTCCTACAATGAGCAGTTCTTC
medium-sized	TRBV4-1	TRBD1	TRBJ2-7	CASSEQGASYEQYF	TGCGCCAGCAGCGAACAGGGGGCGTCGTACGAGCAGTACTTC
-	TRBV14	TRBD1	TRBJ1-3	CASKPGQGLSGNTIYF	TGTGCCAGCAAACCGGGACAGGGTCTATCTGGAAACACCATATATTTT
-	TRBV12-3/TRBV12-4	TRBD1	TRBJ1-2	CASSSGQGYGYTF	TGTGCCAGCAGTTCGGGACAGGGATATGGCTACACCTTC
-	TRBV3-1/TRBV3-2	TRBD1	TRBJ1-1	CASSQARTGRTEAFF	TGTGCCAGCAGCCAAGCCCGGACAGGGAGGACTGAAGCTTTCTTT
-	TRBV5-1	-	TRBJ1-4	CASSQDSTNEKLFF	TGCGCCAGCAGCCAGGACTCAACTAATGAAAAACTGTTTTTT
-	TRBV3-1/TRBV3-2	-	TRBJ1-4	CASSQGGLGEKLFF	TGTGCCAGCAGCCAAGGGGGGCTCGGTGAAAAACTGTTTTTT
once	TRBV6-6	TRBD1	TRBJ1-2	CASSWGTGVGGYTF	TGTGCCAGCAGTTGGGGGACAGGGGTCGGTGGCTACACCTTC
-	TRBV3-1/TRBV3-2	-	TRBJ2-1	CASSQDLVNDEQFF	TGTGCCAGCAGCCAAGATTTAGTGAACGATGAGCAGTTCTTC
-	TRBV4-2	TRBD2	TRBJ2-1	CASSQVLTSGGVSSYNEQFF	TGTGCCAGCAGCCAAGTACTTACTAGCGGGGGGGTTAGCTCCTACAATGAGCAGTTCTTC
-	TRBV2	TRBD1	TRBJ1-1	CASAEGGQGTTEAFF	TGTGCCAGCGCCGAGGGAGGACAGGGGACCACTGAAGCTTTCTTT
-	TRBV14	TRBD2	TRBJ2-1	CASSQELGLASGFSYNEQFF	TGTGCCAGCAGCCAAGAGTTAGGACTGGCTAGCGGGTTTTCCTACAATGAGCAGTTCTTC
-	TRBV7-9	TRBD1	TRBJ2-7	CASSLGGQGYEQYF	TGTGCCAGCAGCTTAGGGGGACAGGGCTACGAGCAGTACTTC
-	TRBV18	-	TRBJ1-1	CASSPPPGGRTWFTEAFF	TGTGCCAGCTCACCACCCCCCGGGGGTCGGACCTGGTTCACTGAAGCTTTCTTT
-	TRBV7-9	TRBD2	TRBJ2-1	CASSPRAGGEQFF	TGTGCCAGCAGCCCCAGAGCGGGAGGTGAGCAGTTCTTC
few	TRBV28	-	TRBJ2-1	CASSIGQGLDEQFF	TGTGCCAGCTCCATCGGGCAGGGTCTTGATGAGCAGTTCTTC
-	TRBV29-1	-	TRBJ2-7	CSVAARGTSYEQYF	TGCAGCGTTGCGGCCAGGGGCACGTCCTACGAGCAGTACTTC
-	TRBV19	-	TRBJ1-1	CASSGIETAKEEAFF	TGTGCCAGTAGTGGTATTGAGACCGCGAAGGAGGAAGCTTTCTTT
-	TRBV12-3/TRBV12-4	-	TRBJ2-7	CASSPLGGYEQYF	TGTGCCAGCAGTCCGCTGGGAGGTTACGAGCAGTACTTC
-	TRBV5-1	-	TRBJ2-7	CASSFQMATGSYEQYF	TGCGCCAGCAGCTTCCAGATGGCTACGGGCTCCTACGAGCAGTACTTC
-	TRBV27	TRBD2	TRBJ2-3	CASSPTPSGSTDTQYF	TGTGCCAGCAGTCCCACACCTAGCGGTAGCACAGATACGCAGTATTTT
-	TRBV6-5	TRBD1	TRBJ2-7	CASSSYRGEGEQYF	TGTGCCAGCAGTAGCTACAGGGGTGAGGGCGAGCAGTACTTC
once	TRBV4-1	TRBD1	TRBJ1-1	CASSRGDRLNTEAFF	TGCGCCAGCAGCCGGGGGGACAGACTAAACACTGAAGCTTTCTTT
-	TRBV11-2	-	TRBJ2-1	CASSFIQVISYNEQFF	TGTGCCAGCAGCTTCATACAGGTTATCTCCTACAATGAGCAGTTCTTC
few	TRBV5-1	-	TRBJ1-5	CASSSPCQGGQDQPQHF	TGCGCCAGCAGCTCCCCTTGTCAGGGTGGTCAGGATCAGCCCCAGCATTTT
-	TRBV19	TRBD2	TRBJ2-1	CASSQLAGGPDEQFF	TGTGCCAGTAGTCAACTAGCGGGGGGGCCGGATGAGCAGTTCTTC
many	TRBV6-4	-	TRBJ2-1	CASSDKSSRGEQFF	TGTGCCAGCAGTGACAAGTCGAGCCGGGGTGAGCAGTTCTTC